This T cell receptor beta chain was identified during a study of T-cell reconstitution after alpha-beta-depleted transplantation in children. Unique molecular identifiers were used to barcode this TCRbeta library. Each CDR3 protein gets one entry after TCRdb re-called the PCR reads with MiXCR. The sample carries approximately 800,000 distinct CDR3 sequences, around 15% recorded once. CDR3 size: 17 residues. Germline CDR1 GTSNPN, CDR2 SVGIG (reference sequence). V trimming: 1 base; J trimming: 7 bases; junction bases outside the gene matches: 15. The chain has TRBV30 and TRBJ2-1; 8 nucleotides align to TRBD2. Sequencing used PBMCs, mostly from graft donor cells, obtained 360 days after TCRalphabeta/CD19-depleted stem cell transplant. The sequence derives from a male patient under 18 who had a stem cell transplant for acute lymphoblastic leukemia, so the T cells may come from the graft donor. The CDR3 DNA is TGTGCCTGGAGTGGGGTCCTCTGGGCGGGAGGCCCGAATGAGCAGTTCTTC. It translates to CAWSGVLWAGGPNEQFF.